This TCR beta chain was sequenced during a study of cytomegalovirus exposure and HLA in healthy donors. General study findings and limits: High specificity and sensitivity for cytomegalovirus status were reported for the classifier. Clusters of TCRs from the first cohort tended to co-occur in the roughly 120 validation repertoires (as a later analysis found).

In regard to this clone: The antigen is undetermined.

Using immunoSEQ multiplex PCR, the repertoire was profiled, and TCRdb retains in-frame clones only, with some absent. The sample yields 150,000 to 200,000 clones, 86% seen once. The ends lost 0 bases at V and 3 bases at J; junction bases unmatched: 9. Germline loops: CDR1 SGHRS, CDR2 YFSETQ. CDR3 length: 17 residues. The chain combines TRBV5-1 with TRBJ2-3, with 8 bases lining up with TRBD1. Specimen: PBMCs. The receptor was isolated from a woman aged 18-29 years in good health and CMV-seronegative. The CDR3 spells CASSLGSGGSETDTQYF. DNA for the CDR3: TGCGCCAGCAGCTTGGGCTCAGGGGGCAGTGAAACAGATACGCAGTATTTT. The full variable domain, completed using reference TRBV5-1 and TRBJ2-3, is KAGVTQTPRYLIKTRGQQVTLSCSPISGHRSVSWYQQTPGQGLQFLFEYFSETQRNKGNFPGRFSGRQFSNSRSEMNVSTLELGDSALYLCASSLGSGGSETDTQYFGPGTRLTVL.